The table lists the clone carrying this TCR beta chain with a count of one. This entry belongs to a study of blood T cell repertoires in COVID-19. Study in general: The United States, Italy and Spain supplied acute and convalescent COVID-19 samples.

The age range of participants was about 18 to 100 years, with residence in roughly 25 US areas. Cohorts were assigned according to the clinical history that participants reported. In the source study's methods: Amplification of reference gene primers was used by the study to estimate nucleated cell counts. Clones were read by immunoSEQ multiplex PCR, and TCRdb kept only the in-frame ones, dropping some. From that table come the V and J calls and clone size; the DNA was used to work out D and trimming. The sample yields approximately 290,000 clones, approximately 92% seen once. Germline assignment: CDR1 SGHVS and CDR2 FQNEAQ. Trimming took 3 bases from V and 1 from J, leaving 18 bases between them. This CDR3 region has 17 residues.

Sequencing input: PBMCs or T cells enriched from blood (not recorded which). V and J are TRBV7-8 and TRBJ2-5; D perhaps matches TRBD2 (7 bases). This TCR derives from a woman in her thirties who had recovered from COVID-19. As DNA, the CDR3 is TGTGCCAGCAGCTTCGAGCAACGGGGGGCAGTCCAAGAGACCCAGTACTTC. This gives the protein CASSFEQRGAVQETQYF.